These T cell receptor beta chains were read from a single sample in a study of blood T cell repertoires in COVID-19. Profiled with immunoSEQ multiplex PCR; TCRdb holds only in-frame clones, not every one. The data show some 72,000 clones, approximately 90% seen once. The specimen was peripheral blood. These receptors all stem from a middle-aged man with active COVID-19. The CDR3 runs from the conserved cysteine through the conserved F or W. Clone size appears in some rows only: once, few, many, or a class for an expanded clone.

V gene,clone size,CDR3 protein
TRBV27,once,CASSLNSRLAGDTQYF
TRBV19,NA,CASSIAGTSSYEQYF
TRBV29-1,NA,CSVDWQGGGSTEAFF
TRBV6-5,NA,CASSQAWRSPLHF
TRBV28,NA,CASSGSGAGNLYSNQPQHF
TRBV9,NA,CASSVVPSGGSYNEQFF
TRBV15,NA,CATSTTDTQYF
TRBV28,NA,CASSQLASEQFF
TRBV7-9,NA,CASSSPGGLASYEQYF
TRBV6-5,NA,CASSTGIIASPLHF
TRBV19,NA,CASSQWRQDSNQPQHF
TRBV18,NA,CASSTGSRETQYF
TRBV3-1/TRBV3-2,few,CASSQGGTRSLGEQYF
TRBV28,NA,CASMVGQGKNQPQHF
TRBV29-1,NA,CSVRTGGGSNQPQHF
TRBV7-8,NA,CASSGGGRQGSYEQYF
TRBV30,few,CAWRFGTGVGYTF
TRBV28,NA,CASRATSGTRNEKLFF
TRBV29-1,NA,CSVGGGAETQYF
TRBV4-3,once,CASSTTGSTEAFF